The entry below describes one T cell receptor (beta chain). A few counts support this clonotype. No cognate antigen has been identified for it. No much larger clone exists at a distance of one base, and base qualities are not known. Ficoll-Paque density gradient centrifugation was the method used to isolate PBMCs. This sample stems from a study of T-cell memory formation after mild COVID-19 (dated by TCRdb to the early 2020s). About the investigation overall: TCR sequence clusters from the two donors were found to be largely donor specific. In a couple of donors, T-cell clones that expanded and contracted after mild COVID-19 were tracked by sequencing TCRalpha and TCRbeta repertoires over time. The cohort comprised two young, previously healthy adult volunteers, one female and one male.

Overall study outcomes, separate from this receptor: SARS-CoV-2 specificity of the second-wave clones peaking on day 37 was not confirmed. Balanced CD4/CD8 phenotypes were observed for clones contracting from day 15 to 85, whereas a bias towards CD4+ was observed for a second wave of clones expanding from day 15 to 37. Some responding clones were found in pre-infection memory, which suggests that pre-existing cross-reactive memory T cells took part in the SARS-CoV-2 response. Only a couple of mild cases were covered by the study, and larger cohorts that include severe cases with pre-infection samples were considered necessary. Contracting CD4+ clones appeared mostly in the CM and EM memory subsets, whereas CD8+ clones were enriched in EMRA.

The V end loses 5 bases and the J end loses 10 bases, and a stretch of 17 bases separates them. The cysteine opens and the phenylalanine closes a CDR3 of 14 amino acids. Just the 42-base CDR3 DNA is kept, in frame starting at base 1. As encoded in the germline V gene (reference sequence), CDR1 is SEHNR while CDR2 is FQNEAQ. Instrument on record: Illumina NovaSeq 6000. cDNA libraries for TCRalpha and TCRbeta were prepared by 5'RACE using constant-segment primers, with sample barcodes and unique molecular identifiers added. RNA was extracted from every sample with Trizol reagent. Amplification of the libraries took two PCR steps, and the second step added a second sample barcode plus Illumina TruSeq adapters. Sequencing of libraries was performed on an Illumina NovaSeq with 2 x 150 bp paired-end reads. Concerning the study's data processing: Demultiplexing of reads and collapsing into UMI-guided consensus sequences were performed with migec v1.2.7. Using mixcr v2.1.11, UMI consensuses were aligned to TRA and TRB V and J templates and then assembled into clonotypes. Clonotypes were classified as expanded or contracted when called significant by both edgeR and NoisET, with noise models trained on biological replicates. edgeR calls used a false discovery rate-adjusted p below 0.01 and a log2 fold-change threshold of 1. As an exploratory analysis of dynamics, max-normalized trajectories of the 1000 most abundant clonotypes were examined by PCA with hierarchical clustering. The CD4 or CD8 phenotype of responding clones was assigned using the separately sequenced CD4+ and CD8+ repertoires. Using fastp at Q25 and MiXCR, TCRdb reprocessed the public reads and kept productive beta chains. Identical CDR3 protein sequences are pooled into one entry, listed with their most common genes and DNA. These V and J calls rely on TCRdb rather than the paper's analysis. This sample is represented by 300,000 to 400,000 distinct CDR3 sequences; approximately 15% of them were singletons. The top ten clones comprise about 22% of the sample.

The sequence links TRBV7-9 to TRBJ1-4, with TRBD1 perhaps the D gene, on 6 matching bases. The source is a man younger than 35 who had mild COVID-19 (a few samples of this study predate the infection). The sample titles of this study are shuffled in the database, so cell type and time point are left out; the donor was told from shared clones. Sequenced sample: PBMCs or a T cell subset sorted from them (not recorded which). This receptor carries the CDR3 CASSVQGNKGKLFF. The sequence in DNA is TGTGCCAGCAGCGTCCAGGGGAACAAGGGAAAACTGTTTTTT.